These T cell receptor beta chains were read from a single sample in a study of shared clonotypes between healthy human individuals. Sequencing used immunoSEQ multiplex PCR; TCRdb keeps in-frame clones, though not all of them. The sample consists of about 640,000 clones, 72% of them appearing once. The specimen was memory CD4+ T cells sorted from blood. All receptors derive from a woman between 25 and 40 years old in good health. Both conserved end residues are part of each CDR3. Each record gives: CDR3 protein, CDR3 DNA, clone size, D gene, J gene, V gene. A D gene is named only where the DNA matches it firmly. The size entry is marked missing in some rows and otherwise reads once, few, many or a size class.

CDR3: CASSTGRRRNTGELFF
DNA: TGTGCCAGCAGCACAGGAAGAAGACGCAACACCGGGGAGCTGTTTTTT
size: -
D: -
J: TRBJ2-2
V: TRBV27

CDR3: CASSEMGRDEAFF
DNA: TGTGCCAGCAGTGAAATGGGACGGGATGAAGCTTTCTTT
size: -
D: -
J: TRBJ1-1
V: TRBV2

CDR3: CASSLEGLGTDTQYF
DNA: TGCGCCAGCAGCTTGGAGGGGCTGGGGACAGATACGCAGTATTTT
size: -
D: -
J: TRBJ2-3
V: TRBV5-1

CDR3: CASSVGPAGGTDTQYF
DNA: TGTGCCAGCAGCGTAGGTCCAGCGGGAGGGACAGATACGCAGTATTTT
size: -
D: TRBD2
J: TRBJ2-3
V: TRBV9

CDR3: CASSLKIPNTGELFF
DNA: TGCGCCAGCAGCTTGAAGATCCCGAACACCGGGGAGCTGTTTTTT
size: once
D: -
J: TRBJ2-2
V: TRBV5-1

CDR3: CAWSPYRGRDNQPQHF
DNA: TGTGCCTGGAGTCCCTACAGGGGCCGGGACAATCAGCCCCAGCATTTT
size: many
D: TRBD1
J: TRBJ1-5
V: TRBV30

CDR3: CASSLPHTSSSTDTQYF
DNA: TGTGCCAGCAGCTTACCGCACACCTCCTCTAGCACAGATACGCAGTATTTT
size: -
D: -
J: TRBJ2-3
V: TRBV11-2

CDR3: CASIHSLAANYEQYF
DNA: TGTGCCAGCATTCATTCACTAGCGGCCAATTACGAGCAGTACTTC
size: -
D: TRBD2
J: TRBJ2-7
V: TRBV6-1

CDR3: CASSLQGFGDTQYF
DNA: TGTGCCAGCAGCCTACAGGGATTCGGAGATACGCAGTATTTT
size: -
D: -
J: TRBJ2-3
V: TRBV5-8

CDR3: CASTPMGVRYGYTF
DNA: TGTGCCAGCACTCCTATGGGGGTTAGGTATGGCTACACCTTC
size: -
D: -
J: TRBJ1-2
V: TRBV28

CDR3: CASSNKREGRNEQFF
DNA: TGTGCCAGCAGTAACAAGCGGGAGGGCCGCAATGAGCAGTTCTTC
size: -
D: TRBD2
J: TRBJ2-1
V: TRBV6-5

CDR3: CASSLSGTALTEAFF
DNA: TGTGCCAGCAGTTTATCGGGGACAGCCCTCACTGAAGCTTTCTTT
size: -
D: TRBD1
J: TRBJ1-1
V: TRBV27

CDR3: CASSLSMIRYTEAFF
DNA: TGTGCCAGCAGTTTATCGATGATAAGGTACACTGAAGCTTTCTTT
size: -
D: -
J: TRBJ1-1
V: TRBV27

CDR3: CASSSGQGQETQYF
DNA: TGTGCCAGCAGCTCCGGGCAGGGACAAGAGACCCAGTACTTC
size: many
D: -
J: TRBJ2-5
V: TRBV5-8

CDR3: CASSPWRLAGARETQYF
DNA: TGTGCCAGCAGCCCCTGGCGACTAGCGGGAGCTCGCGAGACCCAGTACTTC
size: -
D: TRBD2
J: TRBJ2-5
V: TRBV5-6

CDR3: CAISDFLPASSYNEQFF
DNA: TGTGCCATCAGTGATTTCTTGCCCGCAAGCTCCTACAATGAGCAGTTCTTC
size: -
D: -
J: TRBJ2-1
V: TRBV10-3

CDR3: CASSISGALNTEAFF
DNA: TGTGCCAGTAGTATAAGCGGGGCCTTGAACACTGAAGCTTTCTTT
size: -
D: -
J: TRBJ1-1
V: TRBV19

CDR3: CASSSLQGNTEAFF
DNA: TGTGCCAGCAGCTCCCTTCAGGGGAACACTGAAGCTTTCTTT
size: few
D: -
J: TRBJ1-1
V: TRBV9

CDR3: CASSHGGNRDRGQGYTF
DNA: TGCGCCAGCAGTCATGGGGGCAACCGGGACAGGGGGCAAGGCTACACCTTC
size: once
D: TRBD1
J: TRBJ1-2
V: TRBV4-1

CDR3: CASSGQGAGTGELFF
DNA: TGTGCCAGCAGCGGACAGGGGGCGGGCACCGGGGAGCTGTTTTTT
size: once
D: TRBD1
J: TRBJ2-2
V: TRBV11-3

CDR3: CASSLLAGGPRRSNEQFF
DNA: TGCGCCAGCAGCCTATTAGCGGGAGGACCACGAAGAAGTAATGAGCAGTTCTTC
size: -
D: TRBD2
J: TRBJ2-1
V: TRBV5-1

CDR3: CASSREEGGNTIYF
DNA: TGTGCCAGCAGCAGGGAAGAAGGTGGAAACACCATATATTTT
size: -
D: -
J: TRBJ1-3
V: TRBV6-1

CDR3: CASSEGTSGWLGPQHF
DNA: TGTGCCAGCAGTGAAGGGACGTCCGGCTGGTTGGGGCCCCAGCATTTT
size: -
D: -
J: TRBJ1-5
V: TRBV6-1

CDR3: CASSEDSGRTPDTQYF
DNA: TGTGCCAGCAGCGAAGATAGCGGGAGGACGCCAGATACGCAGTATTTT
size: -
D: -
J: TRBJ2-3
V: TRBV21-1

CDR3: CASHSGGSSYNEQFF
DNA: TGTGCCAGCCATAGCGGGGGGAGCTCCTACAATGAGCAGTTCTTC
size: -
D: TRBD2
J: TRBJ2-1
V: TRBV18

CDR3: CASSEGSSNQPQHF
DNA: TGTGCCAGCAGTGAAGGTTCTAGCAATCAGCCCCAGCATTTT
size: -
D: -
J: TRBJ1-5
V: TRBV2

CDR3: CASSRGTSGTSYEQYF
DNA: TGTGCCAGCAGCCGGGGTACTAGCGGGACTTCCTACGAGCAGTACTTC
size: -
D: TRBD2
J: TRBJ2-7
V: TRBV27

CDR3: CASSFMTGTNTEAFF
DNA: TGCGCCAGCAGCTTTATGACAGGGACGAACACTGAAGCTTTCTTT
size: -
D: TRBD1
J: TRBJ1-1
V: TRBV5-1

CDR3: CASSPKRGLGEKLFF
DNA: TGTGCCAGTAGCCCTAAGAGGGGTTTGGGTGAAAAACTGTTTTTT
size: -
D: -
J: TRBJ1-4
V: TRBV19

CDR3: CASSLKNTEAFF
DNA: TGTGCCAGCAGTCTCAAGAACACTGAAGCTTTCTTT
size: once
D: -
J: TRBJ1-1
V: TRBV2

CDR3: CASRREGHVNGYTF
DNA: TGTGCCAGCAGAAGAGAAGGACATGTGAATGGCTACACCTTC
size: -
D: -
J: TRBJ1-2
V: TRBV14

CDR3: CASSESGGGYTF
DNA: TGTGCCAGCAGTGAGTCAGGCGGCGGCTACACCTTC
size: few
D: -
J: TRBJ1-2
V: TRBV6-1

CDR3: CASSAIQGLAGFREQYF
DNA: TGTGCCAGCAGCGCAATCCAAGGACTAGCGGGATTCCGGGAGCAGTACTTC
size: -
D: -
J: TRBJ2-7
V: TRBV21-1

CDR3: CASEPGSRTDTQYF
DNA: TGTGCCTCAGAGCCGGGGAGCCGCACAGATACGCAGTATTTT
size: -
D: -
J: TRBJ2-3
V: TRBV28

CDR3: CASTMGQLRRGYTF
DNA: TGTGCCAGCACCATGGGGCAGTTAAGGAGGGGCTACACCTTC
size: -
D: -
J: TRBJ1-2
V: TRBV28

CDR3: CASSTQLSGTGPTGANVLTF
DNA: TGTGCCAGCAGCACCCAATTATCCGGGACAGGGCCTACTGGGGCCAACGTCCTGACTTTC
size: -
D: TRBD1
J: TRBJ2-6
V: TRBV4-2

CDR3: CASGGAGEQYF
DNA: TGTGCCAGCGGAGGGGCTGGCGAGCAGTACTTC
size: -
D: -
J: TRBJ2-7
V: TRBV2

CDR3: CASSLGGLFSGRSYNEQFF
DNA: TGTGCCAGCAGCTTAGGGGGCCTGTTTAGCGGGAGATCCTACAATGAGCAGTTCTTC
size: few
D: TRBD2
J: TRBJ2-1
V: TRBV11-2

CDR3: CASRKTSGLTDTQYF
DNA: TGTGCCAGTAGAAAAACCTCGGGCCTAACAGATACGCAGTATTTT
size: -
D: -
J: TRBJ2-3
V: TRBV19

CDR3: CASSESRGQSFYEQYF
DNA: TGCGCCAGCAGTGAGTCGCGGGGACAGTCTTTTTACGAGCAGTACTTC
size: -
D: -
J: TRBJ2-7
V: TRBV10-2

CDR3: CASSLISREQFF
DNA: TGTGCCAGCAGCTTAATTAGCAGGGAGCAGTTCTTC
size: -
D: -
J: TRBJ2-1
V: TRBV11-2

CDR3: CASTTTGRGNQPQHF
DNA: TGTGCCAGCACCACCACGGGGAGGGGCAATCAGCCCCAGCATTTT
size: -
D: -
J: TRBJ1-5
V: TRBV28

CDR3: CASSLARGANTGELFF
DNA: TGTGCCAGCAGCTTAGCCCGCGGGGCGAACACCGGGGAGCTGTTTTTT
size: few
D: -
J: TRBJ2-2
V: TRBV7-9

CDR3: CASSPERGKGKLFF
DNA: TGTGCCAGCAGCCCTGAAAGGGGCAAGGGAAAACTGTTTTTT
size: once
D: -
J: TRBJ1-4
V: TRBV6-5

CDR3: CASSPYYTYEQYF
DNA: TGTGCCAGCAGCCCATACTATACCTACGAGCAGTACTTC
size: -
D: -
J: TRBJ2-7
V: TRBV7-2

CDR3: CASSDPDSYEQYF
DNA: TGTGCCAGCAGTGATCCGGACTCCTACGAGCAGTACTTC
size: -
D: -
J: TRBJ2-7
V: TRBV6-5

CDR3: CASSRDRDYGYTF
DNA: TGTGCCAGCAGCAGAGACAGGGACTATGGCTACACCTTC
size: -
D: TRBD1
J: TRBJ1-2
V: TRBV11-2

CDR3: CASRALIYQPQHF
DNA: TGTGCCAGCAGGGCCCTCATCTATCAGCCCCAGCATTTT
size: -
D: -
J: TRBJ1-5
V: TRBV6-1

CDR3: CAWSVLSQEQFF
DNA: TGTGCCTGGAGTGTCCTCTCTCAGGAGCAGTTCTTC
size: -
D: -
J: TRBJ2-1
V: TRBV30